This T cell receptor beta chain was sequenced for a study of cytomegalovirus exposure and HLA in healthy donors (dated by TCRdb to about 2017). About the investigation overall: In an earlier analysis of about 560 of the donors, 276 Gb of sequence data and some 100 million unique TCR beta sequences from roughly 190 million T cells were reported. An early release that covered some 630 HLA-typed donors contained about 300 gigabases of sequencing data and 70 million to 100 million unique TCR sequences. Of the approximately 400 genotyped donors, over 70% fell in the genetic ancestry cluster associated with self-reported Caucasian donors. The study aimed to test whether signatures of past pathogen exposure could be identified by cataloging public T cell receptors. The study profiled the T cell repertoires of hundreds of subjects by immunosequencing and related them to cytomegalovirus serostatus. A separate validation cohort of about 110 different subjects was used in addition to the approximately 670-subject first cohort. To predict cytomegalovirus infection status, the study combined high-throughput TCR immunosequencing, statistical association of individual TCRs with disease status, and machine learning. A later analysis re-examined previously published TCR beta repertoires from about 670 donors and added high-resolution HLA genotyping to investigate patterns of TCR occurrence. Rather than drawing on any new phenotypic data, the later analysis identified candidate immune exposures from TCR beta sequences and the way those sequences occurred across donors. An earlier analysis of some 600 of the donors applied high-throughput TCR beta sequencing to assess whether each TCR beta V gene segment acted as functional or pseudogenic. Donor age, sex, ethnicity and CMV serostatus were collected together with the repertoire data. A later genetic analysis used genome-wide SNP genotypes for 398 of the 666 donors, treating that subset as a discovery cohort. Every repertoire in the discovery cohort had been generated on one and the same sequencing platform. Both class I and class II loci were covered by HLA typing, at four-digit resolution. The number of typed donors differed by locus: roughly 629-640 for A, B, C, DRB1 and DQB1; approximately 540 for DQA1; 606 for DPA1; and some 450 for DPB1. About five DR-DQ haplotypes were handled as single units for association and clustering because linkage in the cohort was strong. Among 300 to 500 genotyped donors of the cohort, an average of around 240,000 unique TCR beta nucleotide sequences was sequenced per donor, of which 15% to 20% were non-productive.

Inclusive of the bounding cysteine and phenylalanine, the CDR3 is 15 residues long. Solely the CDR3 DNA is kept, with 45 bases framed from the first base. From V the trimming removes 11 bases and from J it removes 3 bases, while the gene matches leave 12 bases of the junction unaccounted for. The germline V gene (reference sequence) yields MNHNY for CDR1 and SVGAGI for CDR2. To note about this clone: Its cognate antigen has yet to be identified. One base away there is no much larger clone; base qualities are not given.

The cohort consisted of approximately 690 healthy bone marrow donors. All cohort members were sampled while nominally healthy, although unrecorded immune exposures were likely present. The donor was CMV seronegative and belonged to the group of over 300 seronegative cohort members. A peripheral blood sample was provided by each donor, and peripheral blood mononuclear cells were used for TCR beta sequencing. Genomic DNA was extracted from the blood cell samples with the Qiagen DNeasy Blood Extraction Kit. Summary of the overall study and its limitations: When HLA alleles, especially DR and DQ, strongly co-occurred, TCR associations were difficult to assign to individual alleles. In vitro tests confirmed that a few of the cytomegalovirus-associated TCR beta chains recognize cytomegalovirus antigens. HLA typing was unavailable for some donors at each locus, so association tests used only the typed subset. According to a later analysis, TCR association rates differed among HLA loci, with DRB1 alleles showing the most associated TCRs and HLA-C alleles showing the fewest. Correlated functional status among segregating V segments might be attributable to linkage disequilibrium, but an unknown experimental factor could not be ruled out. An association between a missense DCLRE1C variant and V-gene and J-gene trimming of TCR beta chains was found in a later genetic analysis and replicated in an independent cohort. Specific HLA alleles were associated with some 15,000 TCR beta sequences at a false discovery rate of 0.05 in a later analysis. According to a later analysis, parvovirus B19, influenza, CMV and Epstein-Barr virus appeared linked to several top co-occurrence clusters. Some IMGT-functional V segments, including TRBV6-2 and TRBV6-3, could not be told apart with the 87-base-pair reads, so those segments were excluded. In this cohort, only TCR beta chains were sequenced, and detectable features were limited by the absence of alpha or paired-chain data. Across donors, most TCR sequences were observed very rarely, whereas some public TCRs were present in many individuals. The authors suggested that the approach could potentially be extended to other disease states and immunological phenotypes. A further reported finding was that TCR beta sequences accurately predicted the HLA-A and HLA-B alleles for most subjects in the first cohort. CMV serostatus was the only immune exposure information available for the cohort. The presence/absence analyses assumed that sequencing depth was roughly uniform across donors, and that assumption may not be true. A later analysis found that most CMV-associated TCR beta chains appeared HLA-restricted, with HLA associations seemingly driven largely by CMV exposure. The classifier was reported to diagnose cytomegalovirus status with high specificity and sensitivity in both the original cohort and the validation cohort. The sequencing pipeline was judged likely to have produced a cluster of highly shared sequence variants as a technical artifact. Compared with the 666-donor mean, donors in an Asian-associated ancestry cluster had fewer N-insertions in productive TCRs, according to a later genetic analysis. The earlier analysis of 587 of the donors excluded approximately 17 rarely observed V segments, including chromosome 9 orphons, because counts were too low. A total of about 150 TCR beta chains were listed by the study as associated with cytomegalovirus. In a later analysis, HLA-associated TCR beta chains showed more clonal expansion and lower generation probabilities than non-associated chains that were equally common. In an earlier analysis of 450 to 750 of the donors, most TCR beta V segments appeared in productive rearrangements about 90% or about 30% of the time, broadly matching IMGT annotations.

Library construction relied on the immunoSEQ multiplex PCR assay. For the multiplex PCR, a mixture combining 60 forward primers for TCR Vbeta segments and 13 reverse primers for TCR Jbeta segments was used. Amplification of the CDR3 region of rearranged TCR beta genes was performed with a multiplex PCR assay on genomic DNA. Amplified TCR beta libraries were sequenced as 87-base-pair reads on the Illumina HiSeq System. In the authors' own workflow: A later analysis counted approximately 84 million unique TCR beta chains across the 650 to 700 repertoires, and some 11 million of these chains were shared by at least two donors. Raw reads were error-corrected and collapsed into unique sequences by a nearest-neighbor algorithm in which closely related sequences were merged to remove PCR and sequencing errors. CDR3 sequences were aligned to IMGT reference sequences to assign V, D and J gene segments. Each retained sequence needed at least a six-nucleotide match to both a V gene segment and a J gene segment. A rearrangement counted as productive if the CDR3 had no stop codons and remained in frame with V and J, and every other rearrangement counted as non-productive. Following IMGT convention, CDR3 was defined as the stretch from the second conserved V-encoded cysteine to the conserved J-encoded phenylalanine. The earlier analysis of 587 of the donors excluded sequences that lacked an unambiguous match to a single V gene segment. In an earlier analysis of several hundred of the donors, V segments were called functional above 56.7% productive rearrangements and were called segregating when the between-donor standard deviation exceeded 5%. To diagnose cytomegalovirus status from the catalog of TCR beta chain sequences, a statistical classification framework was built. In a later analysis, TCR nucleotide sequences were compared against IMGT/GENE-DB human TR gene sequences so that V and J genes could be assigned. A later analysis assigned CDR3 sequences and most-parsimonious VDJ recombination scenarios with the TCRdist pipeline. In a later analysis, every TCR beta chain was defined by the combination of its CDR3 amino acid sequence and its V-gene family, and reads without a unique V-gene family were dropped. In a later analysis, a few hundred highly shared, low-generation-probability nucleotide sequences were removed to address suspected cross-contamination and a sequencing artifact. For each public chain, a later analysis derived a clonal expansion index from normalized ranks of inferred template counts within each repertoire. A later analysis computed generation probabilities with a VDJ recombination model fitted to out-of-frame rearrangements, and checked the results against IGoR. In a later analysis, TCR-TCR, TCR-HLA and TCR-CMV co-occurrence was scored with hypergeometric tests, and a repertoire-size bias correction was applied to TCR pairs. To estimate false discovery rates, a later analysis permuted the HLA or CMV assignments 20 times. In a later analysis, co-occurring TCRs were grouped with DBSCAN, and TCRdist sequence similarity was added when clustering was performed within HLA-allele-positive subsets. Co-occurrence clustering excluded repertoires with fewer than 30,000 or more than 120,000 public chains, plus five with anomalous nucleotide sharing. The source is immuneACCESS, and TCRdb retained only in-frame sequences with V and J called. Part of the clones is not carried over; for the studies checked, unresolved V genes explain less than half of this, and the remainder is unexplained. Clonal size and the V and J genes are those of that table, whereas D and trimming came from the DNA. The sample data list around 150,000 clones, and approximately 80% of these were observed just once. The ten largest clones represent under 2.5% of the sample.

The sequence joins TRBV6-6 to TRBJ2-1; 8 junctional bases match TRBD1. Source material: PBMCs. This sequence was found in a man aged 25 to 40 in good health and CMV-seronegative. The DNA is TGTGCCTCATCACTCCAGGGGGCGGTCTACAATGAGCAGTTCTTC. It encodes CASSLQGAVYNEQFF.